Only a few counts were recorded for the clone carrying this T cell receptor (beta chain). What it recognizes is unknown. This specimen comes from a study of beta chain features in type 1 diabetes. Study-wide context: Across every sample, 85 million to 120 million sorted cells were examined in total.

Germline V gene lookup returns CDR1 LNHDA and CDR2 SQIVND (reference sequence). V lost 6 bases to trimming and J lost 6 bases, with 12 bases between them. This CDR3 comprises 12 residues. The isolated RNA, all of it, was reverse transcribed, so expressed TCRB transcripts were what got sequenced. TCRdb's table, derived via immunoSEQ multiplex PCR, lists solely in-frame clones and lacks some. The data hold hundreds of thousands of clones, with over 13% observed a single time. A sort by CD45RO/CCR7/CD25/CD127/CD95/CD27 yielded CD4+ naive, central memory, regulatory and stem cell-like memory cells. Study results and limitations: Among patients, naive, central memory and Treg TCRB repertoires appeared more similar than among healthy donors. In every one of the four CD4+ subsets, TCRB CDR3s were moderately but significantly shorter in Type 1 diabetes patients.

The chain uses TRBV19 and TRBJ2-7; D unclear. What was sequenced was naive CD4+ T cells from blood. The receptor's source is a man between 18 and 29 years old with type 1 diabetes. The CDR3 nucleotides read TGTGCCAGTAGCGCGCCTCCAGCCGAGCAGTACTTC. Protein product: CASSAPPAEQYF.